This TCR beta chain was obtained from a study of blood T cells in healthy people across ages. Study findings and constraints: Versus aged donors, long-lived donors had higher diversity and more naive CD4+ cells. There was a strong correlation between TCR beta diversity and naive T cell percentage.

A second PCR of 7 to 11 cycles used a sample-barcoded 5' primer and a J-beta primer mix. TCRdb used MiXCR to reprocess the 5' RACE reads, holding one entry per CDR3 protein. The sample yields roughly 1,500,000 distinct CDR3 sequences, 30% to 35% seen once. CDR1 and CDR2 from the germline V gene are SGHAT and FQNNGV. CDR3 length: 14 residues. Deletions cut 5 bases from V and 5 bases from J, with 14 bases between. The sample holds a few counts of this clonotype. As yet, its antigen is unknown. Staff drew 9 to 10 milliliters of peripheral blood from each donor. The sequence was obtained from a woman aged 25 to 39 in good health. The specimen was blood. V is TRBV11-2 and J is TRBJ2-3; D is undetermined. The CDR3 DNA sequence: TGTGCCAGCAGCCCCACGATCAGTCGAGATACGCAGTATTTT. Its protein product is CASSPTISRDTQYF.